This T cell receptor (beta chain) was sequenced in a study of Graves' ophthalmopathy and Graves' hyperthyroidism. The junction had 5 bases not matched to a gene; V was cut back by 4 bases and J by 3 bases. CDR3 length equals 14 residues. The germline V gene encodes CDR1 LNHDA and CDR2 SQIVND (reference sequence). RNA transcripts were the template, and TCR beta CDR3 regions were amplified from them. An initial RT-PCR round employing HTBI primers preceded a second-round multiplex PCR. A single record per CDR3 protein comes from TCRdb applying MiXCR to the multiplex PCR reads. The sample lists about 660,000 distinct CDR3 sequences; about 40% were seen once. This clonotype was observed at least ten times. No antigen is known for it. Regarding the study as a whole: In separating ophthalmopathy from stable hyperthyroidism, a 13-signature model achieved approximately 91% sensitivity and around 80% specificity. In blood appeared most of the expanded thyroid clonotypes whose frequency exceeded 0.001. Ophthalmopathy progression prediction by the model yielded a sensitivity of approximately 71% and a specificity of about 72%.

The chain uses TRBV19 and TRBJ1-2; 7 bases fit TRBD1. This TCR was sampled from an adult man with Graves' ophthalmopathy. The material sequenced was peripheral blood. The CDR3 sequence: CASSRTGTDYGYTF. The CDR3 DNA follows: TGTGCCAGTAGTAGAACCGGGACAGACTATGGCTACACCTTC.